This record looks at one T cell receptor (beta chain) sequence and its context. This sample was taken from a study of cytomegalovirus exposure and HLA in healthy donors. CDR3 size: 15 residues. V dropped 1 base and J dropped 4 bases, with 11 bases sitting between them. From germline, CDR1 is LGHNA and CDR2 YSLEER. Produced via immunoSEQ multiplex PCR; TCRdb's table is partial and in-frame only. The data contain more than 150,000 clones, over 65% of them seen just once; the ten biggest clones take up less than 8.5%. The rearrangement uses TRBV4-3 and TRBJ2-1; D not certain. This clonotype was obtained from a man younger than 35 in good health and CMV-seropositive. Sequencing was performed on PBMCs. CDR3 sequence reads: CASSQATVEYNEQFF. CDR3 bases: TGCGCCAGCAGCCAAGCTACAGTGGAATACAATGAGCAGTTCTTC.